Listed below are T cell receptor beta chains from one sample, sequenced in a study of blood T cell repertoires in COVID-19. The assay was immunoSEQ multiplex PCR, and TCRdb's table has in-frame clones only and misses some. The top ten clones hold about 2% of a sample with 250,000 to 400,000 clones, around 85% of them seen once. The material sequenced was PBMCs or T cells enriched from blood (not recorded which). These TCRs come from a young woman who had been exposed to COVID-19. Both conserved end residues are part of each CDR3. Each record gives: V gene, J gene, clone size, D gene, CDR3 DNA, CDR3 protein. D genes are given only for firm matches. Clone size, where shown, is once, few, many, or a class for clones that have expanded.

TRBV5-1,TRBJ2-5,.,.,TGCGCCAGCAGGCGAACAGGGGGGGCGGAGACCCAGTACTTC,CASRRTGGAETQYF
TRBV7-2,TRBJ2-1,.,.,TGTGCCAGCAGCCCCCGAGGACAGAGAAACAATGAGCAGTTCTTC,CASSPRGQRNNEQFF
TRBV12-3/TRBV12-4,TRBJ2-4,.,.,TGTGCCAGCAGTCGACAGGGAGGAAACATTCAGTACTTC,CASSRQGGNIQYF
TRBV5-3,TRBJ2-5,.,TRBD2,TGTGCCAGAAGCTTTAGGACTAGCGGGAGGGCGGGAGAGACCCAGTACTTC,CARSFRTSGRAGETQYF
TRBV7-6,TRBJ2-7,.,.,TGTGCCAGCAGCTTAGCAGTCAGCTACGAGCAGTACTTC,CASSLAVSYEQYF
TRBV14,TRBJ2-1,.,.,TGTGCCAGCAGACCTTCGGGTGGAGAGCAGTTCTTC,CASRPSGGEQFF
TRBV15,TRBJ2-7,.,TRBD1,TGTGCCACCAGCAACAGGGGCGAGCAGTACTTC,CATSNRGEQYF
TRBV28,TRBJ1-6,.,TRBD1,TGTGCCAGCAGTTTAGCGCAGGGGGGTTCACCCCTCCACTTT,CASSLAQGGSPLHF
TRBV6-5,TRBJ1-2,.,TRBD1,TGTGCCAGCAGTTCTACGGATCGGACAGGGGACTATGGCTACACCTTC,CASSSTDRTGDYGYTF
TRBV28,TRBJ2-1,once,TRBD1,TGTGCCAGCAGTTTCCCGGGACAGGGGCAGTTCTTC,CASSFPGQGQFF
TRBV11-2,TRBJ2-1,.,.,TGTGCCAGCAGCTCAGGTTACTCCTACAATGAGCAGTTCTTC,CASSSGYSYNEQFF
TRBV6-2/TRBV6-3,TRBJ2-5,.,.,TGTGCCAGCAGTTACGGGCTGAAAGAGACCCAGTACTTC,CASSYGLKETQYF
TRBV18,TRBJ2-3,.,.,TGTGCCAGCTCACCACCTAGCGTTAGCACAGATACGCAGTATTTT,CASSPPSVSTDTQYF
TRBV23-1,TRBJ1-5,.,.,TGCGCCAGCAGTCAAGTCGCCCGGGGTAGCAATCAGCCCCAGCATTTT,CASSQVARGSNQPQHF
TRBV4-1,TRBJ1-6,.,.,TGCGCCAGCAGCCAACCGGGGGTTAATTCACCCCTCCACTTT,CASSQPGVNSPLHF
TRBV28,TRBJ1-3,.,.,TGTGCCAGCAGTTTAGGCAGGGCGGGAAACACCATATATTTT,CASSLGRAGNTIYF
TRBV24-1,TRBJ2-5,.,TRBD2,TGTGCCACCAGTGTTGGGACTATCGGAGAGACCCAGTACTTC,CATSVGTIGETQYF
TRBV19,TRBJ2-1,.,TRBD1,TGTGCCAGTAAGGGGGCCCTCGCTTTATACAATGAGCAGTTCTTC,CASKGALALYNEQFF
TRBV6-2/TRBV6-3,TRBJ2-1,.,TRBD2,TGTGCCAGCAGTCACCATAAGCGGGGGGGCAGAAATGAGCAGTTCTTC,CASSHHKRGGRNEQFF
TRBV3-1/TRBV3-2,TRBJ2-3,.,TRBD2,TGTGCCAGCAGCCAAGGAGGGCTAGCGGGGAGCACAGATACGCAGTATTTT,CASSQGGLAGSTDTQYF
TRBV10-3,TRBJ1-2,.,.,TGTGCCATCCAGATGGGGCAGGAAGCTAACTATGGCTACACCTTC,CAIQMGQEANYGYTF
TRBV6-6,TRBJ2-7,once,.,TGTGCCAGCAGCCCCCCGACTAGCTCCTACGAGCAGTACTTC,CASSPPTSSYEQYF
TRBV27,TRBJ2-1,.,.,TGTGCCAGCAGTTTATCCTTGGTAGGGCCGGGAAGGTTTGAAGACAATGAGCAGTTCTTC,CASSLSLVGPGRFEDNEQFF
TRBV5-1,TRBJ2-1,.,.,TGCGCCAGCAGCTTGGGTGGCAGGTCCTACAATGAGCAGTTCTTC,CASSLGGRSYNEQFF
TRBV3-1/TRBV3-2,TRBJ2-1,.,TRBD2,TGTGCCAGCAGCCAAGAGCAAACTAGCGGGTCCTACAATGAGCAGTTCTTC,CASSQEQTSGSYNEQFF
TRBV2,TRBJ1-2,.,.,TGTGCCAGCAGTGACAGGGAGGGGAACTATGGCTACACCTTC,CASSDREGNYGYTF
TRBV6-2/TRBV6-3,TRBJ1-1,.,.,TGTGCCAGCAGTTCTCTTACTACATTGAACACTGAAGCTTTCTTT,CASSSLTTLNTEAFF
TRBV7-2,TRBJ2-7,.,TRBD2,TGTGCCAGCAGCGCCGGGTCTTTAGCGGGGGCATACGAGCAGTACTTC,CASSAGSLAGAYEQYF
TRBV30,TRBJ1-1,.,TRBD1,TGTGCCTGGAGTATATTTCACTACAGGGGGAAGGACACTGAAGCTTTCTTT,CAWSIFHYRGKDTEAFF
TRBV11-2,TRBJ1-2,.,TRBD1,TGTGCCAGCAGCCACGACAGGGCCCGTGGCTACACCTTC,CASSHDRARGYTF
TRBV11-2,TRBJ2-7,.,.,TGTGCCAGCAGCTGGGCCGGGGGTCCCTACGAGCAGTACTTC,CASSWAGGPYEQYF
TRBV9,TRBJ2-3,once,.,TGTGCCAGCACCCTTACAGGGAAAACAAACACAGATACGCAGTATTTT,CASTLTGKTNTDTQYF
TRBV18,TRBJ1-2,.,.,TGTGCCAGCTCACCATTCGGCTATGGCTACACCTTC,CASSPFGYGYTF
TRBV7-9,TRBJ2-7,.,TRBD2,TGTGCCAGCAGCCTTAGCGGGAGGCGTGAGCAGTACTTC,CASSLSGRREQYF
TRBV15,TRBJ2-5,.,TRBD1,TGTGCCACCAGCTGGGACAGGGAAAAGACCCAGTACTTC,CATSWDREKTQYF
TRBV2,TRBJ2-7,.,TRBD1,TGTGCCAGCGGGGTGGGGACAGGGGTTTCCGAGCAGTACTTC,CASGVGTGVSEQYF
TRBV4-3,TRBJ1-4,few,.,TGCGCCAGCAGCCGAAAGACAGCAACTAATGAAAAACTGTTTTTT,CASSRKTATNEKLFF
TRBV6-5,TRBJ1-2,.,.,TGTGCCAGCAGCGCAACAGGGCAGCGAGTCGGTGGCTACACCTTC,CASSATGQRVGGYTF
TRBV7-2,TRBJ2-7,.,TRBD1,TGTGCCAGCAGCCCCCGGACAGGGGGAGCCTACGAGCAGTACTTC,CASSPRTGGAYEQYF
TRBV2,TRBJ1-5,.,.,TGTGCCAGCAGTGAGATCGGGAACAATCAGCCCCAGCATTTT,CASSEIGNNQPQHF